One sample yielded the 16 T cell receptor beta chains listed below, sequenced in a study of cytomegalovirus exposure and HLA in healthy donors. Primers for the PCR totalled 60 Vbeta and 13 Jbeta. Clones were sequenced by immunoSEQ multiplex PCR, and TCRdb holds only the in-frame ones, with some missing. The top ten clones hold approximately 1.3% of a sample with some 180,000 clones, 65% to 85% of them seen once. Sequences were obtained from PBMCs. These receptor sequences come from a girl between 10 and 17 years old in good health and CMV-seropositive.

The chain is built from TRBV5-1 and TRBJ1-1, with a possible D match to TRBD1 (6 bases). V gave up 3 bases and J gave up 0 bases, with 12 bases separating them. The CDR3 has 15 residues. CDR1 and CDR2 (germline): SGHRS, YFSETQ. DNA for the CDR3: TGCGCCAGCAGCTCGCAAGGGGACATGAACACTGAAGCTTTCTTT. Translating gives CASSSQGDMNTEAFF.

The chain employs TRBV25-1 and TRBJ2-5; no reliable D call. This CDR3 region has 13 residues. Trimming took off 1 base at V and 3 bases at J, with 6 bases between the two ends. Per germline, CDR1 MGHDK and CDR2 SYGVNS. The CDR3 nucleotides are TGTGCCAGCAGTGAATTCGTCGAAGAGACCCAGTACTTC. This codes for CASSEFVEETQYF. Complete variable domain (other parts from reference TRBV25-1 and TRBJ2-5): EADIYQTPRYLVIGTGKKITLECSQTMGHDKMYWYQQDPGMELHLIHYSYGVNSTEKGDLSSESTVSRIRTEHFPLTLESARPSHTSQYLCASSEFVEETQYFGPGTRLLVL.

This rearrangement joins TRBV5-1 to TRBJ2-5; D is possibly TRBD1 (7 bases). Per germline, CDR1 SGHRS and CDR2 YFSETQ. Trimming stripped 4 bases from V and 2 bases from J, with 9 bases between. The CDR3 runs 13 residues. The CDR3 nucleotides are TGCGCCAGCAGCCCAGGGGGGCAAGAGACCCAGTACTTC. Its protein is CASSPGGQETQYF.

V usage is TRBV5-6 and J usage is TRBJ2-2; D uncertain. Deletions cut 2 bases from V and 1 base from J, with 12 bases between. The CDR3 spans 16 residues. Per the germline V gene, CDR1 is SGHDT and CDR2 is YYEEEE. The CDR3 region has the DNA TGTGCCAGCAGCTTAACCTCCACTCTGAACACCGGGGAGCTGTTTTTT. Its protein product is CASSLTSTLNTGELFF.

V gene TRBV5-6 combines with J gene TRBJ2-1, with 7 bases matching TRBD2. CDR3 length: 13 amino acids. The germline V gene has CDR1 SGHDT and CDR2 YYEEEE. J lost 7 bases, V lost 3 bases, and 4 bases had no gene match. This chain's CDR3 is CASSWTSMNEQFF. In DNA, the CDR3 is TGTGCCAGCAGCTGGACTAGTATGAATGAGCAGTTCTTC.

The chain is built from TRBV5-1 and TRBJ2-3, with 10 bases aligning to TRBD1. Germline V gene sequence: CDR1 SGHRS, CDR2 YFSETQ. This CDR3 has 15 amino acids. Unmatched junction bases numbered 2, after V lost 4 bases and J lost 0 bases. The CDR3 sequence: CASSGTGASTDTQYF. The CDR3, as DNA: TGCGCCAGCAGCGGGACAGGGGCTAGCACAGATACGCAGTATTTT.

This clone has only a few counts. CDR3 DNA: TGTGCCAGTAGTACGGGACTAGTGACCTACGAGCAGTACTTC. Translation gives CASSTGLVTYEQYF. The chain carries TRBV19 and TRBJ2-7, with 8 nucleotides matching TRBD2. V lost 4 bases to trimming and J lost 2 bases; unmatched junction nucleotides: 4. In germline, CDR1 is LNHDA, CDR2 SQIVND (reference sequence). The CDR3 sequence is 14 residues long.

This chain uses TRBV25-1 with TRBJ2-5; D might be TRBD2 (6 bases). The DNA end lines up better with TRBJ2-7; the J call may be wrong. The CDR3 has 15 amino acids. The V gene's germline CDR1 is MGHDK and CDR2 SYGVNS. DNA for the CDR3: TGTGCCAGCAGTGAATCACGGGAGAGCTCCTACGAGCAGTACTTC. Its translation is CASSESRESSYEQYF.

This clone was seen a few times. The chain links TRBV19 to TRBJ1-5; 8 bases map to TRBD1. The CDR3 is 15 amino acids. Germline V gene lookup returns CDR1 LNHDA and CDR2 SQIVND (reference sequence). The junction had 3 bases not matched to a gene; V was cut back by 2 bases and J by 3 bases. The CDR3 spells CASSIYRGYNQPQHF. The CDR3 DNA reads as TGTGCCAGTAGTATATACAGGGGGTACAATCAGCCCCAGCATTTT.

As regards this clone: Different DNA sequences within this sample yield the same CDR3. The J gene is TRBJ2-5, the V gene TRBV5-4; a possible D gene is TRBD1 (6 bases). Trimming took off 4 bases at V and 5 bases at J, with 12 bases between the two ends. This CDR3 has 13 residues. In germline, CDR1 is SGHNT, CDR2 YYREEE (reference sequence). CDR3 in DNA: TGTGCCAGCAGCCTACAGGGTCGGGAGACCCAGTACTTC. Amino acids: CASSLQGRETQYF.

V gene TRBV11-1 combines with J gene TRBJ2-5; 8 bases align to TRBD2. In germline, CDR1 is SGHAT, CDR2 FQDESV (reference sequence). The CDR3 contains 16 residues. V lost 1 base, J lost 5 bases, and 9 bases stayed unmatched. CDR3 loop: CASSLVGPGLVETQYF. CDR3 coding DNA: TGTGCCAGCAGCTTAGTAGGCCCGGGACTAGTCGAGACCCAGTACTTC.

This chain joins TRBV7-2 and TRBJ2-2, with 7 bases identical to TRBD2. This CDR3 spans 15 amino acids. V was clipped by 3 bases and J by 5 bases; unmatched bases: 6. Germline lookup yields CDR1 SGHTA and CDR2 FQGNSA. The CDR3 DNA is TGTGCCAGCAGCTTCTCCTACGGGGGGACCGGGGAGCTGTTTTTT. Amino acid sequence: CASSFSYGGTGELFF.

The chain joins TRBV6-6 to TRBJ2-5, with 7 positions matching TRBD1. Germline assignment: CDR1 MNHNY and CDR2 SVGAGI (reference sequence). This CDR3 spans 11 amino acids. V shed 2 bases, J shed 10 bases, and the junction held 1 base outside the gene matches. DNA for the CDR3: TGTGCCAGCAGTTACCAGGGGGACCAGTACTTC. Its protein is CASSYQGDQYF.

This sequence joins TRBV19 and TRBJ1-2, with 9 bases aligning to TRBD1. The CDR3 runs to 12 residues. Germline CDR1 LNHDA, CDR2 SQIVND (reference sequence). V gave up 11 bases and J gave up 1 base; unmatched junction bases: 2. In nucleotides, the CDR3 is TGTGCCTCGGACAGGGGTAACTATGGCTACACCTTC. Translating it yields CASDRGNYGYTF. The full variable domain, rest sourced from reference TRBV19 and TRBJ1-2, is DGGITQSPKYLFRKEGQNVTLSCEQNLNHDAMYWYRQDPGQGLRLIYYSQIVNDFQKGDIAEGYSVSREKKESFPLTVTSAQKNPTAFYLCASDRGNYGYTFGSGTRLTVV.

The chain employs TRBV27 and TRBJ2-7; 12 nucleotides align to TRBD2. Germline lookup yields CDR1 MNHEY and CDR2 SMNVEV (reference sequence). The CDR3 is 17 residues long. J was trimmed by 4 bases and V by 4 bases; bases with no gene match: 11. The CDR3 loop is CASSSLQTSGSSYEQYF. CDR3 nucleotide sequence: TGTGCCAGCAGTTCCCTCCAGACTAGCGGGAGTTCGTACGAGCAGTACTTC.

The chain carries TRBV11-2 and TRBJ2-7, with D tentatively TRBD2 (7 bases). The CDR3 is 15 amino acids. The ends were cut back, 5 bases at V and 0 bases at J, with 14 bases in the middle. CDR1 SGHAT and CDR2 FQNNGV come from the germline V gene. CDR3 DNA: TGTGCCAGCAGCCCGCCGCGGGGGCTCTCCTACGAGCAGTACTTC. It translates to CASSPPRGLSYEQYF.